The clone carrying this TCR beta chain occurred many times. Trimming pared 6 bases from V and 4 bases from J, leaving 17 bases between. The CDR3 totals 15 residues. Constant-region reverse primers amplified full-length variable regions, followed by semi-nested Nested Universal Primer A PCR. A single record per CDR3 protein comes from TCRdb applying MiXCR to the 5' RACE reads. The top ten clones hold 2% to 2.5% of a sample with about 57,000 distinct CDR3 sequences, 26% of them seen once. Cells sorted as Tregs were CD4+, CD25+ and CD127-/low. V usage is TRBV12-3 or TRBV12-4 and J usage is TRBJ2-3; D gene ambiguous. Specimen: tumor-infiltrating Tregs sorted from the breast tumor. The TCR comes from a female donor with breast cancer. The CDR3 sequence: CASRTRALSADTQYF. Written as DNA, the CDR3 is TGTGCCAGCAGGACCCGGGCCCTGAGTGCAGATACGCAGTATTTT.